Listed below are T cell receptor beta chains from one sample, sequenced in a study of neurological immune-mediated disorders. One entry per CDR3 protein results from TCRdb running MiXCR on the 5' RACE reads. There are tens of thousands of distinct CDR3 sequences in the sample; approximately 3% occur only once, and 7.5% to 8.5% lies in the top ten. Sequenced: PBMCs. These receptors all stem from a woman aged 60-70 years with multiple sclerosis. Each CDR3 is given with its conserved first and last residue. A clone size is listed for some rows: how often the clone was seen (once, few, many), or a class if it is expanded.

TRBV5-5 | many | 12 | CASSRDYYEQYF
TRBV5-1 | many | 15 | CASSLSGGDNQPQHF
TRBV12-3/TRBV12-4 | many | 13 | CASTLGANTEAFF
TRBV20-1 | many | 13 | CSARAQLAGKQFF
TRBV7-6 | many | 15 | CASSVTQGPNQPQHF
TRBV2 | many | 12 | CASRGQERGAFF
TRBV7-9 | many | 17 | CASSYSQARDFYNEQFF
TRBV7-2 | many | 13 | CASRYTGAYEQYF
TRBV5-1 | many | 16 | CASGPAARVNDSPLHF
TRBV24-1 | many | 13 | CATSERGRETQYF
TRBV20-1 | many | 16 | CSAQRPLGQGKDEQYF
TRBV5-1 | many | 17 | CASSFLTGTSSYNEQFF
TRBV7-9 | many | 14 | CASSNPSSYNEQFF
TRBV12-3/TRBV12-4 | many | 16 | CASSFSPTGNTDTQYF
TRBV20-1 | . | 16 | CSARVLQKLNTGELFF
TRBV7-9 | many | 16 | CASSLGGASGAYEQYF
TRBV20-1 | many | 14 | CSARDRAGNYGYTF
TRBV6-1 | many | 13 | CASSHDRGDEQYF
TRBV20-1 | many | 16 | CSAGRDRGRTGEKLFF
TRBV29-1 | many | 12 | CSARGLDEKLFF
TRBV12-3/TRBV12-4 | many | 14 | CASSSYGGRETQYF
TRBV3-1 | many | 16 | CASNQAGGASYNEQFF
TRBV6-5 | . | 11 | CASRRGYEQYF
TRBV11-2 | many | 15 | CASSPGPGAAYEQYF
TRBV29-1 | many | 14 | CSVAPWAANYGYTF
TRBV11-2 | few | 12 | CASSLIGNGYTF
TRBV3-1 | many | 15 | CASSPETSVPYEQYF
TRBV7-2 | many | 18 | CASSLGLGWTSGANVLTF
TRBV29-1 | many | 14 | CSVGQGQRVYGYTF
TRBV4-1 | many | 15 | CASSQSGTGNEKLFF
TRBV28 | many | 15 | CASSPGTAIAYEQYF
TRBV20-1 | many | 14 | CSARDGGRGETQYF
TRBV9 | many | 15 | CASSVDSGARNTIYF
TRBV28 | many | 14 | CASTPSSKNTEAFF
TRBV4-1 | few | 17 | CASSQVGTSALGDTQYF
TRBV5-1 | many | 12 | CASSGQYTEAFF
TRBV20-1 | many | 13 | CSARYGSENGYTF
TRBV27 | many | 15 | CASSLFGQFTGELFF
TRBV6-6 | many | 13 | CASNNLEGGEQYF